The entry below describes one T cell receptor beta chain. Its antigen target is currently unknown. Per-base quality was not reported, and no clone a single base away is much larger than it. Library generation was performed with the immunoSEQ multiplex PCR assay. The multiplex PCR relied on a mix of 60 forward primers for TCR Vbeta segments and 13 reverse primers for TCR Jbeta segments. The CDR3 region of rearranged TCR beta genes was amplified from genomic DNA by a multiplex PCR assay. The amplified TCR beta libraries were sequenced on the Illumina HiSeq System as 87-base-pair reads. For the original study's pipeline: A later analysis tallied 80 million to 95 million unique TCR beta chains across the 666 repertoires, and some 10 million of those chains were shared by two or more donors. Raw reads were error-corrected and collapsed into unique sequences with a nearest-neighbor algorithm that merged closely related sequences to remove PCR and sequencing errors. Alignment of CDR3 sequences to IMGT reference sequences was used to assign V, D and J gene segments. For a sequence to be retained, a match of at least six nucleotides to both a V gene segment and a J gene segment was required. A rearrangement was called productive if the CDR3 had no stop codons and remained in frame with V and J, and every other rearrangement was called non-productive. CDR3 was defined by IMGT convention, running from the second conserved V-encoded cysteine to the conserved J-encoded phenylalanine. Sequences without an unambiguous match to a single V gene segment were excluded from the earlier analysis of about 630 of the donors. An earlier analysis of several hundred of the donors called V segments functional above 56.7% productive rearrangements and segregating when the between-donor standard deviation exceeded 5%. A statistical classification framework was built to diagnose cytomegalovirus status from the catalog of TCR beta chain sequences. In a later analysis, V and J genes were assigned by comparing TCR nucleotide sequences against IMGT/GENE-DB human TR gene sequences. In a later analysis, CDR3 sequences and most-parsimonious VDJ recombination scenarios were assigned using the TCRdist pipeline. In a later analysis, each TCR beta chain was defined by its CDR3 amino acid sequence together with its V-gene family, and reads without a unique V-gene family were excluded. As a way to deal with suspected cross-contamination and a sequencing artifact, a later analysis dropped over 550 nucleotide sequences that were highly shared and had low generation probability. In a later analysis, a clonal expansion index for each public chain was calculated from normalized within-repertoire ranks of inferred template counts. In a later analysis, generation probabilities were computed with a VDJ recombination model fitted to out-of-frame rearrangements, and the resulting probabilities were checked against IGoR. In a later analysis, TCR-TCR, TCR-HLA and TCR-CMV co-occurrence was scored with hypergeometric tests, and a repertoire-size bias correction was applied to TCR pairs. A later analysis estimated false discovery rates by permuting HLA or CMV assignments 20 times. In a later analysis, co-occurring TCRs were grouped using DBSCAN, with TCRdist sequence similarity added in when clustering inside HLA-allele-positive subsets. Co-occurrence clustering excluded repertoires with fewer than 30,000 or more than 120,000 public chains, plus five with anomalous nucleotide sharing. TCRdb retrieved this table from immuneACCESS and kept in-frame rearrangements only. Not all clones are present; in checked studies, unresolved V genes account for under half, and no reason is known for the remainder. V and J calls and clone size follow that table, whereas D and trimming were derived from the DNA. Counted in this sample were about 100,000 clones; under 90% of them appeared once. Together, the top ten hold about 3.9% of the sample.

From V the trimming removes 4 bases and from J it removes 7 bases, while the gene matches leave 9 bases of the junction unaccounted for. The germline V gene specifies MNHEY as CDR1 and SVGAGI as CDR2. The CDR3 runs 15 residues from the cysteine to the phenylalanine. Left in the record is the CDR3 DNA by itself, 45 bases read in frame from the first base. This sample was included in a study of cytomegalovirus exposure and HLA in healthy donors (dated by TCRdb to about 2017). Regarding the research as a whole: According to an earlier analysis of a few hundred of the donors, roughly 180 million T cells yielded over 90 million unique TCR beta sequences and approximately 300 Gb of sequence data. An early release covering some 640 HLA-typed donors comprised about 300 gigabases of sequencing data and some 79 million unique TCR sequences. Of the roughly 420 genotyped donors, 81% were placed in the genetic ancestry cluster associated with self-reported Caucasian donors. The aim of the study was to test whether cataloging public T cell receptors could identify signatures of past pathogen exposure. The study profiled the T cell repertoires of 500 to 800 subjects by immunosequencing and related them to cytomegalovirus serostatus. A separate validation cohort of approximately 120 different subjects was used in addition to the roughly 700-subject first cohort. To predict cytomegalovirus infection status, the study brought together high-throughput TCR immunosequencing, statistical association of individual TCRs with disease status, and machine learning. To study patterns of TCR occurrence, a later analysis re-analyzed previously published TCR beta repertoires from 666 donors and added high-resolution HLA genotyping. Rather than drawing on any new phenotypic data, the later analysis identified candidate immune exposures from TCR beta sequences and the way those sequences occurred across donors. An earlier analysis of more than 450 of the donors used high-throughput TCR beta sequencing to judge whether each TCR beta V gene segment behaved as functional or pseudogenic. Donor age, sex, ethnicity and CMV serostatus were compiled alongside the repertoire data. A later genetic analysis took genome-wide SNP genotypes for 398 of the 666 donors and used that subset as a discovery cohort. Every discovery cohort repertoire had been produced on one sequencing platform. Class I and class II HLA loci were covered by the typing at four-digit resolution. Typing coverage differed by locus: A, B, C, DRB1 and DQB1 were typed in roughly 620-630 donors, DQA1 in about 510, DPA1 in 600 to 610, and DPB1 in 400 to 480. About five DR-DQ haplotypes were treated as single units for association and clustering because of strong linkage in the cohort. Among about 370 genotyped donors of the cohort, an average of around 220,000 unique TCR beta nucleotide sequences was sequenced per donor, of which 15% to 20% were non-productive. Results and caveats for the whole study, not just this receptor: The classifier was reported to diagnose cytomegalovirus status with high specificity and sensitivity in both the original and validation cohorts. The presence/absence analyses assumed that sequencing depth was roughly uniform across donors, and that assumption may not be true. According to the authors, the approach could potentially be generalized to other disease states and immunological phenotypes. Compared with equally common non-associated chains, HLA-associated TCR beta chains in a later analysis were more clonally expanded and had lower generation probabilities. This cohort had only TCR beta chains sequenced, and the lack of alpha or paired-chain data limited which features could be detected. The only immune exposure information available for the cohort was CMV serostatus. In a later analysis, most CMV-associated TCR beta chains were found to appear HLA-restricted, with HLA associations seemingly driven largely by CMV exposure. While some public TCRs were present in many individuals, most TCR sequences turned up only very rarely across donors. Strong co-occurrence of HLA alleles, especially DR and DQ, made assigning TCR associations to individual alleles difficult. In a later genetic analysis, a missense DCLRE1C variant was associated with V-gene and J-gene trimming of TCR beta chains, and the association was replicated in an independent cohort. In an earlier analysis of roughly 560 of the donors, most TCR beta V segments were observed in productive rearrangements about 87% or about 30% of the time, broadly matching IMGT annotations. Three of the identified cytomegalovirus-associated TCR beta chains were confirmed in vitro to be specific for cytomegalovirus antigens. Correlated functional status among segregating V segments might reflect linkage disequilibrium, but an unknown experimental factor could not be ruled out. In the study, some 160 TCR beta chains were listed as associated with cytomegalovirus. A further reported finding was that TCR beta sequences accurately predicted the HLA-A and HLA-B alleles for most subjects in the first cohort. In a later analysis, TCR association rates were found to vary across HLA loci, with the most associated TCRs seen for DRB1 alleles and the fewest for HLA-C alleles. According to a later genetic analysis, donors in an Asian-associated ancestry cluster had fewer N-insertions in productive TCRs than the roughly 700-donor mean. According to a later analysis, parvovirus B19, influenza, CMV and Epstein-Barr virus appeared linked to several top co-occurrence clusters. A group of highly shared sequence variants was considered likely to be a technical artifact of the sequencing pipeline. HLA typing was unavailable for some donors at each locus, so association tests used only the typed subset. A later analysis associated about 16,000 TCR beta sequences with specific HLA alleles at a false discovery rate of 0.05. Because counts were too low, roughly 16 rarely observed V segments, including chromosome 9 orphons, were excluded from the earlier analysis of 500 to 700 of the donors. Because the 87-base-pair reads could not distinguish some IMGT-functional V segments, including TRBV6-2 and TRBV6-3, those segments were excluded.

The cohort consisted of some 670 healthy bone marrow donors. At the time of sampling, every cohort member was nominally healthy, though immune exposures that went unrecorded were likely present. The donor was CMV seropositive and belonged to the group of some 290 seropositive cohort members. Each donor provided a peripheral blood sample, and peripheral blood mononuclear cells were used for TCR beta sequencing. Genomic DNA was extracted from the blood cell samples with the Qiagen DNeasy Blood Extraction Kit. The rearranged segments are TRBV6-5 and TRBJ2-1; 8 junctional bases match TRBD1. Specimen: PBMCs. The clonotype originates from a woman aged 70 to 79 in good health and CMV-seropositive. CDR3 reads: CASSSTGGFGNEQFF. Here is the DNA: TGTGCCAGCAGTTCTACAGGGGGGTTTGGTAATGAGCAGTTCTTC.